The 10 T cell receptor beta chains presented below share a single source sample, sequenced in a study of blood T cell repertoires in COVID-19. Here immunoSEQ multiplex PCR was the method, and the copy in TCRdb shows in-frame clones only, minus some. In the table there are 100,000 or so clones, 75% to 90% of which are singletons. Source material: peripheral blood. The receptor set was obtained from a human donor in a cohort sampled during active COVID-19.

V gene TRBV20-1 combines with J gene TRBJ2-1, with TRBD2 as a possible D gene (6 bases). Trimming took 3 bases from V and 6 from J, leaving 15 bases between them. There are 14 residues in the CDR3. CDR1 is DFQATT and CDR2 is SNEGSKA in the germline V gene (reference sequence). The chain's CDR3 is CSASKVGAGNEQFF. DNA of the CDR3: TGCAGTGCTAGTAAGGTGGGAGCGGGCAATGAGCAGTTCTTC.

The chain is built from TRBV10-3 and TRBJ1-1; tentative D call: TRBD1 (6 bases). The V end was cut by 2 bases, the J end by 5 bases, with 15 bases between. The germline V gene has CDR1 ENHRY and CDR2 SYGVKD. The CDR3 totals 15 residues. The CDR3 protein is CAISERQGLRTEAFF. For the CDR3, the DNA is TGTGCCATCAGTGAGAGGCAGGGGCTTCGGACTGAAGCTTTCTTT.

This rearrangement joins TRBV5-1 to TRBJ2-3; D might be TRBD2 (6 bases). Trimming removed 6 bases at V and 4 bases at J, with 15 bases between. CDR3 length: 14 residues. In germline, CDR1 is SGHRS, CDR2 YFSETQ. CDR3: CASKEGFSADTQYF. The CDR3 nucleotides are TGCGCCAGCAAGGAGGGATTTAGCGCAGATACGCAGTATTTT.

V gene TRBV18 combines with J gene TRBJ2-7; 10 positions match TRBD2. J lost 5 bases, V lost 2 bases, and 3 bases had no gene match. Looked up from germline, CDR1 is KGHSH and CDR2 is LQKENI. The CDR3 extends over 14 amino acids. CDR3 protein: CASSPYLAGDEQYF. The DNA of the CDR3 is TGTGCCAGCTCACCATACCTAGCGGGAGACGAGCAGTACTTC.

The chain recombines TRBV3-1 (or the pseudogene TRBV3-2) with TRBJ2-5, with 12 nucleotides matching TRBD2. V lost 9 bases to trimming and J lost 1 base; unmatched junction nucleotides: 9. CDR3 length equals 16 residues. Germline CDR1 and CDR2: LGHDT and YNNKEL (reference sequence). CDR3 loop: CASKTSGSMAQETQYF. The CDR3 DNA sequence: TGTGCCAGTAAGACTAGCGGGAGCATGGCCCAAGAGACCCAGTACTTC.

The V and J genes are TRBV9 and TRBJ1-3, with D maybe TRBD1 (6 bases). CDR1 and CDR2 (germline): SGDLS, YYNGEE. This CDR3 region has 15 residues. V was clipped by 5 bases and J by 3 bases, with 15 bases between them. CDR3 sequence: CASSSETGRGNTIYF. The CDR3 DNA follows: TGTGCCAGCAGTTCCGAGACAGGACGTGGAAACACCATATATTTT.

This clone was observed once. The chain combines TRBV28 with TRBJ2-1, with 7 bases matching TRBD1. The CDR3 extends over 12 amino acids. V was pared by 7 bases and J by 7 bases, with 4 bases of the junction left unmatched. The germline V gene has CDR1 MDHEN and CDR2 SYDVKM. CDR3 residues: CASTETGNEQFF. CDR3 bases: TGTGCCAGCACCGAGACAGGGAATGAGCAGTTCTTC.

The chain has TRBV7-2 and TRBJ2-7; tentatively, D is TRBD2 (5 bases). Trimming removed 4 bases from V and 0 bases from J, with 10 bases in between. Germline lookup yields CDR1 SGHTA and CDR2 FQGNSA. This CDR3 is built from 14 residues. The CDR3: CASSSERSSYEQYF. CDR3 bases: TGTGCCAGCAGCTCCGAGCGGAGCTCCTACGAGCAGTACTTC.

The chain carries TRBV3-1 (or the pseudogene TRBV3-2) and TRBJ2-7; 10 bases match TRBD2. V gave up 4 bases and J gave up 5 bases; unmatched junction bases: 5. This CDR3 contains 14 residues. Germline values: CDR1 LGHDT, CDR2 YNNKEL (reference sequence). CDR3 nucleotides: TGTGCCAGCAGCCCGAGCGGGAGGGCCGACGAGCAGTACTTC. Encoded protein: CASSPSGRADEQYF.

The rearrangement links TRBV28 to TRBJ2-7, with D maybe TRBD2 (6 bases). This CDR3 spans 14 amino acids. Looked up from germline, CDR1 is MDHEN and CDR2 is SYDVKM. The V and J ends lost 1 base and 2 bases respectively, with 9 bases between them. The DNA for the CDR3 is TGTGCCAGCAGTTTATTAAGACTAGCCTACGAGCAGTACTTC. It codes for CASSLLRLAYEQYF.